The present T cell receptor beta chain was sequenced within a study of blood T cell repertoires in COVID-19. Study-wide background: PBMCs, B-cell-depleted T cells, or T cells provided the cDNA or gDNA that made up the material.

Assay: immunoSEQ multiplex PCR; the TCRdb copy retains only in-frame clones and omits some. The sample records more than 95,000 clones, about nine tenths being singletons. Sequencing was performed on peripheral blood. The sequence was collected from a man aged 55 to 70 with acute or convalescent COVID-19.

The CDR3 spells CASRGTMNTEAFF. The CDR3 region has the DNA TGTGCCAGCAGGGGGACAATGAACACTGAAGCTTTCTTT. V usage is TRBV6-5 and J usage is TRBJ1-1; perhaps TRBD1 as D (6 bases). The V and J ends lost 6 bases and 0 bases respectively, with 8 bases between them. The CDR3 extends over 13 amino acids. CDR1 is MNHEY, CDR2 SVGAGI, per germline.